The source of this T cell receptor (beta chain) is a study of blood T cell repertoires in COVID-19. Overall study context: Sites across the United States, Italy and Spain contributed samples from acute and convalescent COVID-19. Sample material is recorded as cDNA or gDNA derived from T cells, B-cell-depleted T cells, or PBMCs.

Looked up from germline, CDR1 is LGHDT and CDR2 is YNNKEL (reference sequence). V lost 4 bases and J 12 bases, leaving 13 bases between the germline ends. CDR3 length: 12 residues. Authors' methods: Nucleated cell counts were estimated from reference gene primer amplification. The protocol was immunoSEQ multiplex PCR, while the TCRdb copy is restricted to in-frame clones and leaves out a portion. From that table come the V and J calls and clone size; the DNA was used to work out D and trimming. The data show 95,000 to 150,000 clones, about 82% seen once. The TCR comes from a man aged 55 to 70 with active or convalescent COVID-19. The sequenced sample consisted of peripheral blood. The rearrangement uses TRBV3-1 (or the pseudogene TRBV3-2) and TRBJ2-1; a weak D match, TRBD2 (5 bases). This CDR3 reads CASSLQTSGQFF. The CDR3 DNA follows: TGTGCCAGCAGCCTTCAGACCAGCGGGCAGTTCTTC.